This T cell receptor beta chain was sequenced for a study of blood T cell repertoires in COVID-19. Sequencing used immunoSEQ multiplex PCR; TCRdb keeps in-frame clones, though not all of them. This sample has around 100,000 clones, with approximately 86% found just once. Trimming took 2 bases from V and 0 from J, leaving 16 bases between them. In germline, CDR1 is WNHNN, CDR2 SYGVQD (reference sequence). The CDR3 runs to 18 residues. The chain links TRBV10-1 to TRBJ1-4; D is uncertain. This receptor was identified in a man aged 50-60 years with active or convalescent COVID-19. Source material: peripheral blood. This CDR3 reads CASSEPCDKSSTNEKLFF. CDR3 nucleotide sequence: TGCGCCAGCAGTGAGCCCTGCGACAAATCCTCAACTAATGAAAAACTGTTTTTT.